These T cell receptor beta chains were read from a single sample in a study of blood T cell repertoires in COVID-19. The repertoire was sequenced with immunoSEQ multiplex PCR; TCRdb's copy has only in-frame clones and lacks some. The repertoire holds hundreds of thousands of clones, with 70% to 90% as singletons. The sample was PBMCs or T cells enriched from blood (not recorded which). These receptors originate from a man aged 25-45 years who had recovered from COVID-19. The CDR3 runs from the conserved cysteine through the conserved F or W. A D gene is named only where the DNA matches it firmly. Size is omitted from some rows. Given values are once, few, many or a class for expanded clones.

-	TRBV23-1	TRBJ2-2	-	TGCGCCAGCCCGCTAGCGAATAACACCGGGGAGCTGTTTTTT	CASPLANNTGELFF
-	TRBV7-2	TRBJ2-3	-	TGTGCCAGCAGCTTATTGCAAAGGCTACAGGCCTCAATCACAGATACGCAGTATTTT	CASSLLQRLQASITDTQYF
TRBD1	TRBV2	TRBJ1-5	-	TGTGCCAGCAATAGGGACAGGGGCATTTTAGGCAATCAGCCCCAGCATTTT	CASNRDRGILGNQPQHF
-	TRBV2	TRBJ1-1	-	TGTGCCAGCAGCGTATCGAGAGTGAACACTGAAGCTTTCTTT	CASSVSRVNTEAFF
-	TRBV6-6	TRBJ1-6	-	TGTGCCAGCAGTTACGGGACAAGAGGGGGTAATTCACCCCTCCACTTT	CASSYGTRGGNSPLHF
-	TRBV30	TRBJ1-2	-	TGTGCCTGGGACAGTCTCTCCCCTCACTATGGCTACACCTTC	CAWDSLSPHYGYTF
-	TRBV7-2	TRBJ2-3	-	TGTGCCAGCAGCTTAGGACTTTCAATAGATACGCAGTATTTT	CASSLGLSIDTQYF
-	TRBV6-4	TRBJ2-6	few	TGTGCCAGCTCCGGACAGACCACTTCTGGGGCCAACGTCCTGACTTTC	CASSGQTTSGANVLTF
-	TRBV15	TRBJ2-2	-	TGTGCCACCAGCAGGGGCCTGGGTTCCCACGGGGAGCTGTTTTTT	CATSRGLGSHGELFF
-	TRBV7-8	TRBJ2-3	-	TGTGCCAGCAGCTCCCGGCCCGGGGATACGCAGTATTTT	CASSSRPGDTQYF
-	TRBV27	TRBJ1-5	-	TGTGCCAGCAGTTTAAGGGGAAGTCAGCCCCAGCATTTT	CASSLRGSQPQHF
-	TRBV7-9	TRBJ1-1	-	TGTGCCAGCAGCATAAATAACGGGACTCGGCGGACTGAAGCTTTCTTT	CASSINNGTRRTEAFF
-	TRBV6-5	TRBJ1-2	-	TGTGCCAGCAGGGTGGAACAGGGAACGGGCTACACCTTC	CASRVEQGTGYTF
TRBD1	TRBV5-1	TRBJ1-3	-	TGCGCCAGCAGCTTGGACGGACAGGGAGGTGGAAACACCATATATTTT	CASSLDGQGGGNTIYF
-	TRBV5-5	TRBJ2-2	-	TGTGCCAGCAGCTTGGCAGGCCCATCCGGGGAGCTGTTTTTT	CASSLAGPSGELFF
TRBD1	TRBV5-4	TRBJ1-2	-	TGTGCCAGCAGCTTAGTAATCTCAGGGGGCTCCTATGGCTACACCTTC	CASSLVISGGSYGYTF
TRBD2	TRBV7-9	TRBJ2-5	-	TGTGCCAGCAGCTTAGCGAAGAGAACTAGCGGAGAGACCCAGTACTTC	CASSLAKRTSGETQYF
-	TRBV5-1	TRBJ2-2	-	TGCGCCAGCAGCTTGGACACAGGAACCGGGGAGCTGTTTTTT	CASSLDTGTGELFF
-	TRBV6-1	TRBJ1-3	-	TGTGCCAGCAGTGAAAGGGGGTCCGGAAACACCATATATTTT	CASSERGSGNTIYF
TRBD1	TRBV20-1	TRBJ1-1	-	TGCAGTGCTAGTCGGACAGGAATTTTCACTGAAGCTTTCTTT	CSASRTGIFTEAFF
-	TRBV11-3	TRBJ2-3	-	TGTGCCAGCAGCTTAGATCCAGTTAACACGCAGTATTTT	CASSLDPVNTQYF
TRBD1	TRBV29-1	TRBJ1-4	-	TGCAGCGTTCTCTCAAGGGCAGGGGGAGAAAAACTGTTTTTT	CSVLSRAGGEKLFF
TRBD1	TRBV5-4	TRBJ1-1	-	TGTGCCAGCACCCGGGGGACAGGGAGTATGAACACTGAAGCTTTCTTT	CASTRGTGSMNTEAFF
-	TRBV19	TRBJ1-1	-	TGTGCCAGTAGAAGACAACCAAACACTGAAGCTTTCTTT	CASRRQPNTEAFF
-	TRBV4-3	TRBJ2-7	-	TGCGCCAGCAGCCGAGAGATGCTCGGCTCCTACGAGCAGTACTTC	CASSREMLGSYEQYF
TRBD2	TRBV15	TRBJ2-1	-	TGTGCCACCAGACTAGAGCGGGGGGGCTCCTACAATGAGCAGTTCTTC	CATRLERGGSYNEQFF
-	TRBV27	TRBJ1-6	few	TGTGCCAGCAGTCTTTTTAATTCACCCCTCCACTTT	CASSLFNSPLHF
-	TRBV30	TRBJ1-2	-	TGTGCCTGGAGTGGTCCGGGACAACCTAACTATGGCTACACCTTC	CAWSGPGQPNYGYTF
-	TRBV11-2	TRBJ1-1	-	TGTGCCAGCAGTTTACGGACAGTGTCAAACACTGAAGCTTTCTTT	CASSLRTVSNTEAFF
-	TRBV12-5	TRBJ2-4	-	TGTGCTAGTGGATTTTGGGGGGAGATTGTTCAGTACTTC	CASGFWGEIVQYF
TRBD1	TRBV5-1	TRBJ1-4	-	TGCGCCAGCAGCTTGGGGGCAGGGGGCGTGAGAGAAAAACTGTTTTTT	CASSLGAGGVREKLFF
TRBD1	TRBV7-9	TRBJ1-1	-	TGTGCCAGCAGCCCTCGGACAGGGGGCGGGAACACTGAAGCTTTCTTT	CASSPRTGGGNTEAFF
-	TRBV6-2/TRBV6-3	TRBJ1-1	-	TGTGCCAGCAGTTATATTAGGGGTTTGGGGAACACTGAAGCTTTCTTT	CASSYIRGLGNTEAFF
-	TRBV7-3	TRBJ2-7	-	TGTGCCAGCAGCTTAAACCCCAGTTACGAGCAGTACTTC	CASSLNPSYEQYF
TRBD2	TRBV5-5	TRBJ2-7	-	TGTGCCAGCAGCTGGACGGGGGGGTCCTACGAGCAGTACTTC	CASSWTGGSYEQYF
-	TRBV9	TRBJ1-2	-	TGTGCCAGCAGCGTAGGGCCAGGGGAAAACTATGGCTACACCTTC	CASSVGPGENYGYTF
-	TRBV5-1	TRBJ2-6	-	TGCGCCAGCAGCTTCAGGGGAGAAGCTGGGGCCAACGTCCTGACTTTC	CASSFRGEAGANVLTF
-	TRBV7-9	TRBJ1-5	-	TGTGCCAGCAGTTATGGGGGGGCTCAGCCCCAGCATTTT	CASSYGGAQPQHF
-	TRBV18	TRBJ2-7	-	TGTGCCAGCTCACCAGGGACTGGAATTACCTACGAGCAGTACTTC	CASSPGTGITYEQYF
TRBD1	TRBV3-1/TRBV3-2	TRBJ1-1	few	TGTGCCAGCAGCCCGGGACAGGTAGCTTTCTTT	CASSPGQVAFF
TRBD1	TRBV9	TRBJ2-7	-	TGTGCCAGCAGCGTACCGGGACAGGGCCACGAGCAGTACTTC	CASSVPGQGHEQYF
-	TRBV7-3	TRBJ1-1	-	TGTGCCAGCAGCTTCCGAAGGGGATCTGAAGCTTTCTTT	CASSFRRGSEAFF
-	TRBV5-5	TRBJ2-3	once	TGTGCCAGCAGCTTGACCTCTTTTCCGGGGGCAGATACGCAGTATTTT	CASSLTSFPGADTQYF
-	TRBV9	TRBJ2-3	-	TGTGCCAGCAGCGTAAATGAGGCTACGGGAGATACGCAGTATTTT	CASSVNEATGDTQYF
TRBD2	TRBV3-1/TRBV3-2	TRBJ2-3	-	TGTGCCAGCAGCCCATCGTCTAGCGGGGGGGGGAGGGCGCAGTATTTT	CASSPSSSGGGRAQYF
TRBD1	TRBV10-3	TRBJ1-2	-	TGTGCCATCAGGGGGACAGGGGATTCCTATGGCTACACCTTC	CAIRGTGDSYGYTF
-	TRBV29-1	TRBJ2-2	-	TGCAGCGTTAATACAGGGATCCACGGGGAGCTGTTTTTT	CSVNTGIHGELFF
-	TRBV24-1	TRBJ2-6	-	TGTGCCACCAGTGAATACAGGGTCTCTGGGGCCAACGTCCTGACTTTC	CATSEYRVSGANVLTF
-	TRBV27	TRBJ1-1	-	TGTGCCAGCAGAGCACAGCTGAACACTGAAGCTTTCTTT	CASRAQLNTEAFF
TRBD2	TRBV7-8	TRBJ2-7	-	TGTGCCAGCAGCAAACTAGCGGGGGCCTACGAGCAGTACTTC	CASSKLAGAYEQYF